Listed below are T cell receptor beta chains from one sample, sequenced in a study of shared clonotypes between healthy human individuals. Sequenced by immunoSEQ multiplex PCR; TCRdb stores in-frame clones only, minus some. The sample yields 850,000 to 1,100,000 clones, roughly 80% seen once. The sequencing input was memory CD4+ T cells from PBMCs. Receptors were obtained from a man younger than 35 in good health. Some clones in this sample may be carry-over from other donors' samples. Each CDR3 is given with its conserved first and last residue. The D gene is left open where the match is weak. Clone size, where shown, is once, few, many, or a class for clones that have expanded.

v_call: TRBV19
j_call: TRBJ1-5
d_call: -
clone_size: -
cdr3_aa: CASSIMSGGGQPQHF
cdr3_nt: TGTGCCAGTAGTATAATGTCGGGGGGCGGACAGCCCCAGCATTTT

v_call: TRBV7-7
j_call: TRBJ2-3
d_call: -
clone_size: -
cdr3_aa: CASSLTDSTDTQYF
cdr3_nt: TGTGCCAGCAGCCTGACAGACAGCACAGATACGCAGTATTTT

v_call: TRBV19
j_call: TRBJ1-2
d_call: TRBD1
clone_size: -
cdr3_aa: CASSTTDRGLLGYTF
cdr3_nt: TGTGCCAGTAGTACGACGGACAGGGGGCTCCTCGGCTACACCTTC

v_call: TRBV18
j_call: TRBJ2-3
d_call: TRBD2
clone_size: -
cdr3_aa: CASSPTSGSGGTDTQYF
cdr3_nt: TGTGCCAGCTCACCAACTAGCGGGAGTGGAGGCACAGATACGCAGTATTTT

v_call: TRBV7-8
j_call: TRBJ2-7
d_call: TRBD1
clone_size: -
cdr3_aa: CASSLTGAPPEQYF
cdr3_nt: TGTGCCAGCAGCCTGACAGGGGCCCCTCCCGAGCAGTACTTC

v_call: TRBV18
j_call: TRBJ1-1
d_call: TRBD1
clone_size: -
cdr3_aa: CASSTGQGNTEAFF
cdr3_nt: TGTGCCAGCTCAACGGGACAGGGGAACACTGAAGCTTTCTTT

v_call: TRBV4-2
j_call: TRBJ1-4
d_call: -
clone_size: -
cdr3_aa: CASSQAGVTNEKLFF
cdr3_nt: TGTGCCAGCAGCCAAGCGGGGGTGACAAATGAAAAACTGTTTTTT

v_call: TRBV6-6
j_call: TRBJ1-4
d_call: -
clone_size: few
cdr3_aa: CALGSNEKLFF
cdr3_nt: TGTGCCCTGGGGTCTAATGAAAAACTGTTTTTT

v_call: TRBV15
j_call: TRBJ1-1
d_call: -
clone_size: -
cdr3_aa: CATSRGSAGITEAFF
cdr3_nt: TGTGCCACCAGCAGAGGCTCCGCGGGTATCACTGAAGCTTTCTTT

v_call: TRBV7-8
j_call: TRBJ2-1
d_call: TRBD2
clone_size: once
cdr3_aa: CASSFNIAGSSYNEQFF
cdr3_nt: TGTGCCAGCAGCTTTAATATAGCGGGTAGCTCCTACAATGAGCAGTTCTTC

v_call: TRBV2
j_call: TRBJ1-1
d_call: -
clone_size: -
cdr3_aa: CASSLRLRGGTEAFF
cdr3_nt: TGTGCCAGCAGCCTCCGGCTCAGGGGAGGGACTGAAGCTTTCTTT

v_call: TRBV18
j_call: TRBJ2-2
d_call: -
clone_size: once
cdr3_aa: CASSPGDAGELFF
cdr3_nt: TGTGCCAGCTCACCAGGAGACGCCGGGGAGCTGTTTTTT

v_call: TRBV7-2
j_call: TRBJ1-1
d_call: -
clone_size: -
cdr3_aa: CASSLVAGNTEAFF
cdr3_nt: TGTGCCAGCAGCTTAGTAGCAGGGAACACTGAAGCTTTCTTT

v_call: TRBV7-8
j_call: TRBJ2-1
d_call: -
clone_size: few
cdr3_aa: CASSLAKRQGEQFF
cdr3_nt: TGTGCCAGCAGCTTAGCGAAACGCCAGGGTGAGCAGTTCTTC

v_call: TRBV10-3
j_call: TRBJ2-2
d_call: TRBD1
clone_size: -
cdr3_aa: CAIKGSGQGNTGELFF
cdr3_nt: TGTGCCATCAAAGGGTCGGGACAGGGTAACACCGGGGAGCTGTTTTTT

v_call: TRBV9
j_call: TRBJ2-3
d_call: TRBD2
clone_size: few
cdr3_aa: CASSVDITSGADTQYF
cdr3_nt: TGTGCCAGCAGCGTAGATATCACTAGCGGGGCAGATACGCAGTATTTT

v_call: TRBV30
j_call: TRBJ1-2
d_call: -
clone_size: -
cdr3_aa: CAWSVSVGGYTF
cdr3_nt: TGTGCCTGGAGTGTCTCGGTCGGCGGCTACACCTTC

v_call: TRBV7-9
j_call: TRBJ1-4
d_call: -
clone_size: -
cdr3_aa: CASSLTSTNEKLFF
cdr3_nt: TGTGCCAGCAGCTTGACCTCAACTAATGAAAAACTGTTTTTT

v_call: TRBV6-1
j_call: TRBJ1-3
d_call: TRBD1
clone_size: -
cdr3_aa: CASSEASRMDRGNTIYF
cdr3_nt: TGTGCCAGCAGTGAAGCCAGTCGGATGGACAGGGGAAACACCATATATTTT

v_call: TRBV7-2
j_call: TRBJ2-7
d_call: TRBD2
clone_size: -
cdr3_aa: CASSLDLAGPPREQYF
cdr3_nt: TGTGCCAGCAGCTTAGACTTAGCGGGGCCACCTAGGGAGCAGTACTTC

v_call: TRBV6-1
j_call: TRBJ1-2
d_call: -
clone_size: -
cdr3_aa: CASSEAQGYTF
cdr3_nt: TGTGCCAGCAGTGAAGCGCAGGGCTACACCTTC

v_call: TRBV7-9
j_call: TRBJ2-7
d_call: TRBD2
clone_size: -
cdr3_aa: CASSLESASGNYEQYF
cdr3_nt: TGTGCCAGCAGCTTAGAGTCGGCTAGCGGGAACTACGAGCAGTACTTC

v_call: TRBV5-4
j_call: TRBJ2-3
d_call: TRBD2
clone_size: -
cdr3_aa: CASSSGLAGEDTQYF
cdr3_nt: TGTGCCAGCAGCTCGGGACTAGCGGGAGAAGATACGCAGTATTTT

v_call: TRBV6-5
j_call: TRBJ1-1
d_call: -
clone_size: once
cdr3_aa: CASSQGMNTEAFF
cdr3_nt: TGTGCCAGCTCCCAGGGGATGAACACTGAAGCTTTCTTT

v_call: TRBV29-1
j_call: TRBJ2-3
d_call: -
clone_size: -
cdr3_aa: CSVIVPDTQYF
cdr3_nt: TGCAGCGTTATAGTACCAGATACGCAGTATTTT

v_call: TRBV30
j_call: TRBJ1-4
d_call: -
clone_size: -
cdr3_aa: CAWSADAEKLFF
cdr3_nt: TGTGCCTGGAGTGCGGATGCGGAAAAACTGTTTTTT

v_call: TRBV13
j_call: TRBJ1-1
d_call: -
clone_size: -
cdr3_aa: CASSAGQIFNTEAFF
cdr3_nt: TGTGCCAGCAGCGCAGGACAGATTTTTAACACTGAAGCTTTCTTT

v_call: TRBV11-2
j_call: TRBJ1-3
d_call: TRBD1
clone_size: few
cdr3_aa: CASSLQTVTGLSGNTIYF
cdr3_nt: TGTGCCAGCAGCTTACAAACAGTGACAGGGCTTTCTGGAAACACCATATATTTT

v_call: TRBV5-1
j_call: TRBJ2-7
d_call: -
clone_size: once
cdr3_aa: CASSFQGEQYF
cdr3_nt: TGCGCCAGCAGCTTCCAGGGCGAGCAGTACTTC

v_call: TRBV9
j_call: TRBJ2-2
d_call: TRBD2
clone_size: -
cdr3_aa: CASSVGLAGSTGELFF
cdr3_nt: TGTGCCAGCAGCGTAGGACTAGCGGGCTCCACCGGGGAGCTGTTTTTT